These 31 T cell receptor beta chains were all obtained from the same sample, sequenced in a study of radiation and T cells in renal cell carcinoma. The method was immunoSEQ multiplex PCR; TCRdb's version includes in-frame clones alone and lacks a portion of them. The data hold 140,000 or so clones, with roughly 88% observed a single time. Time point in this sample: baseline pretreatment blood. Treatment defined: 15 Gy SBRT to primary tumor, nephrectomy 4 weeks later. Sequencing was performed on blood, taken from a patient whose treatment included radiotherapy and nephrectomy. Receptors originate from a woman aged 50 to 60 with renal cell carcinoma.

The V call is TRBV7-9, the J call TRBJ2-7; 8 bases map to TRBD1. Trimming at V came to 5 bases and at J to 5 bases, leaving 8 bases not matched to a gene. Germline loops: CDR1 SEHNR, CDR2 FQNEAQ (reference sequence). The CDR3 totals 14 residues. The chain's CDR3 is CASSPTGAADEQYF. CDR3 coding DNA: TGTGCCAGCAGCCCGACAGGGGCGGCAGACGAGCAGTACTTC. The full variable domain, its missing parts supplied by reference TRBV7-9 and TRBJ2-7, is DTGVSQNPRHKITKRGQNVTFRCDPISEHNRLYWYRQTLGQGPEFLTYFQNEAQLEKSRLLSDRFSAERPKGSFSTLEIQRTEQGDSAMYLCASSPTGAADEQYFGPGTRLTVT.

The rearrangement links TRBV5-5 to TRBJ1-2, with TRBD1 as a possible D gene (6 bases). The CDR3 totals 16 residues. V was trimmed by 0 bases and J by 5 bases, leaving 17 bases between them. Germline CDR1 SGHKS, CDR2 YYEKEE (reference sequence). This chain's CDR3 is CASSLVGAPSSYGYTF. Written as DNA, the CDR3 is TGTGCCAGCAGCTTGGTGGGGGCCCCATCTTCTTATGGCTACACCTTC. The full variable domain, rest sourced from reference TRBV5-5 and TRBJ1-2, is DAGVTQSPTHLIKTRGQQVTLRCSPISGHKSVSWYQQVLGQGPQFIFQYYEKEERGRGNFPDRFSARQFPNYSSELNVNALLLGDSALYLCASSLVGAPSSYGYTFGSGTRLTVV.

In nucleotides, the CDR3 is TGTGCTAGTGATTCCGGCGAGGGATTTAATGAAAAACTGTTTTTT. Translated: CASDSGEGFNEKLFF. This sequence joins TRBV12-5 and TRBJ1-4; unclear D gene. Per germline, CDR1 LGHNT and CDR2 FRNRAP. Trimming took 7 bases from V and 4 from J, leaving 16 bases between them. There are 15 residues in the CDR3.

The V and J genes are TRBV5-1 and TRBJ2-7; 8 bases map to TRBD2. Germline V gene lookup returns CDR1 SGHRS and CDR2 YFSETQ. The CDR3 extends over 15 amino acids. V gave up 0 bases and J gave up 5 bases; unmatched junction bases: 7. The CDR3 here is CASSLGAGGPDEQYF. In DNA form, the CDR3 reads TGCGCCAGCAGCTTGGGTGCGGGGGGACCGGACGAGCAGTACTTC.

This clone was picked up a small number of times. The V gene is TRBV6-1, the J gene TRBJ2-7; 7 bases fit TRBD1. CDR1 is MNHNS, CDR2 SASEGT, per germline. V dropped 4 bases and J dropped 0; count of bases not matched to a gene: 3. The CDR3 contains 14 residues. In nucleotides, the CDR3 is TGTGCCAGCAGTGTGGACAGGAGCTCCTACGAGCAGTACTTC. Amino acid sequence: CASSVDRSSYEQYF.

This clone was recorded a few times. The chain joins TRBV19 to TRBJ2-2; 8 nucleotides line up with TRBD1. Per the germline V gene, CDR1 is LNHDA and CDR2 is SQIVND (reference sequence). The CDR3 is made up of 15 amino acids. Germline trimming cut 3 bases from V and 4 bases from J; bases unmatched to any gene: 4. The chain's CDR3 is CASSMRQGFTGELFF. The CDR3 DNA follows: TGTGCCAGTAGTATGAGACAGGGGTTCACCGGGGAGCTGTTTTTT.

The gene calls are TRBV7-9 and TRBJ2-7, with D unresolved. The V gene lost 1 base and the J gene lost 4 bases, with 8 bases spanning the gap. The CDR3 has 13 residues. Germline assignment: CDR1 SEHNR and CDR2 FQNEAQ (reference sequence). CDR3 in amino acids: CASSLEGLYEQYF. CDR3 bases: TGTGCCAGCAGCTTAGAAGGTCTGTACGAGCAGTACTTC.

CDR3 bases: TGTGCCAGCAGTGAATCAGGGGTCGGGATTAATGAGCAGTTCTTC. As protein: CASSESGVGINEQFF. This rearrangement joins TRBV6-1 to TRBJ2-1; D is perhaps TRBD1 (6 bases). Germline CDR1 reads MNHNS; CDR2 reads SASEGT. V shed 2 bases and J shed 7 bases, with 15 bases lying between them. This CDR3 region has 15 residues.

The J gene is TRBJ1-1, the V gene TRBV15; D perhaps matches TRBD1 (5 bases). The CDR3 contains 13 residues. Deletions cut 3 bases from V and 10 bases from J, with 15 bases between. Germline assignment: CDR1 LNHNV and CDR2 YYDKDF (reference sequence). The CDR3 reads CATSSRKGRGAFF. In nucleotides, the CDR3 is TGTGCCACCAGCAGTCGAAAAGGGAGGGGAGCTTTCTTT.

The chain is built from TRBV7-2 and TRBJ2-6; 7 nucleotides agree with TRBD1. There are 17 residues in the CDR3. Germline trimming cut 4 bases from V and 0 bases from J; bases unmatched to any gene: 6. Per germline, CDR1 SGHTA and CDR2 FQGNSA. DNA of the CDR3: TGTGCCAGCAGCTCCGGGACAGTTCTCTCTGGGGCCAACGTCCTGACTTTC. It specifies CASSSGTVLSGANVLTF. The full variable domain, in which reference TRBV7-2 and TRBJ2-6 provide the parts outside the CDR3, is GAGVSQSPSNKVTEKGKDVELRCDPISGHTALYWYRQSLGQGLEFLIYFQGNSAPDKSGLPSDRFSAERTGGSVSTLTIQRTQQEDSAVYLCASSSGTVLSGANVLTFGAGSRLTVL.

The chain recombines TRBV19 with TRBJ1-2; D uncertain. V was trimmed by 3 bases and J by 0 bases, leaving 11 bases between them. There are 15 residues in the CDR3. Germline CDR1 LNHDA, CDR2 SQIVND (reference sequence). CDR3 DNA sequence: TGTGCCAGTAGTATCACGGCTTCCACTAACTATGGCTACACCTTC. It specifies CASSITASTNYGYTF.

This rearrangement joins TRBV7-2 to TRBJ2-5; TRBD2 aligns across 9 bases. The germline V gene encodes CDR1 SGHTA and CDR2 FQGNSA. The length of the CDR3 is 19 residues. J lost 0 bases, V lost 2 bases, and 13 bases had no gene match. Written as DNA, the CDR3 is TGTGCCAGCAGCTTAAGGGGCGGGGGGGCCCGTTTCTACCAAGAGACCCAGTACTTC. This translates into CASSLRGGGARFYQETQYF.

The V gene is TRBV6-5, the J gene TRBJ1-5; no reliable D call. Per the germline V gene, CDR1 is MNHEY and CDR2 is SVGAGI. Between the trimmed V and J ends, which lost 2 bases and 3 bases, there was a span of 2 bases. CDR3 length: 12 residues. The chain's CDR3 is CASSYDNQPQHF. Written as DNA, the CDR3 is TGTGCCAGCAGTTACGACAATCAGCCCCAGCATTTT.

This sequence joins TRBV9 and TRBJ1-1, with unresolved D. Between the trimmed V and J ends, which lost 0 bases and 6 bases, there was a span of 12 bases. The CDR3 spans 14 residues. Germline V lookup: CDR1 SGDLS, CDR2 YYNGEE. The CDR3, as DNA: TGTGCCAGCAGCGTAGAACCGGCGTTGGCTGAAGCTTTCTTT. Residues: CASSVEPALAEAFF.

The V gene is TRBV6-1, the J gene TRBJ1-1; perhaps TRBD1 as D (5 bases). The V gene's germline CDR1 is MNHNS and CDR2 SASEGT. This CDR3 is 13 amino acids long. Trimming cost V 4 bases and J 1 base, with 7 bases left between them. CDR3 nucleotide sequence: TGTGCCAGCAGTGTTGACAGGAACACTGAAGCTTTCTTT. Protein product: CASSVDRNTEAFF.

This rearrangement joins TRBV6-1 to TRBJ1-2; 8 positions match TRBD1. The CDR3 totals 15 residues. V lost 2 bases to trimming and J lost 4 bases; unmatched junction nucleotides: 6. Germline lookup yields CDR1 MNHNS and CDR2 SASEGT. CDR3 sequence (DNA): TGTGCCAGCAGTGAAAACAGGGGGACTGGCTATGGCTACACCTTC. Encoded protein: CASSENRGTGYGYTF.

A single count supports this clone. CDR3 loop: CASSSPGLAGGNEQFF. The CDR3 DNA sequence: TGTGCCAGCAGTTCACCGGGACTAGCGGGGGGCAATGAGCAGTTCTTC. This rearrangement joins TRBV5-4 to TRBJ2-1; TRBD2 agrees at 15 bases. The V and J ends lost 5 bases and 6 bases, in that order; junction bases with no gene match: 6. Germline V gene lookup returns CDR1 SGHNT and CDR2 YYREEE (reference sequence). The CDR3 totals 16 residues.

The rearrangement links TRBV13 to TRBJ2-5; D might be TRBD2 (5 bases). Germline CDR1 PRHDT, CDR2 FYEKMQ (reference sequence). The CDR3 loop spans 15 amino acids. The V end was cut by 2 bases, the J end by 5 bases, with 15 bases between. CDR3 bases: TGTGCCAGCAGCTTAAAACGAAAGCCGGGGGAGACCCAGTACTTC. Encoded protein: CASSLKRKPGETQYF.

A remark on this clone: The sample has other DNA sequences that encode this CDR3 too. This sequence joins TRBV5-1 and TRBJ1-2; a possible D gene is TRBD1 (5 bases). Germline V gene data show CDR1 as SGHRS and CDR2 as YFSETQ. The CDR3 covers 15 residues. Trimming left V 4 bases short and J 3 bases short, with 16 bases between. Here the CDR3 DNA reads TGCGCCAGCAGCCTGGGCGTGACAGAGGACTATGGCTACACCTTC. Protein: CASSLGVTEDYGYTF.

V and J are TRBV6-5 and TRBJ2-3; the D is unclear. V was pared by 5 bases and J by 0 bases, with 6 bases between. Germline CDR1 is MNHEY and CDR2 is SVGAGI. This CDR3 has 13 amino acids. CDR3 nucleotides: TGTGCCAGCAGTCCTCCTAGCACAGATACGCAGTATTTT. This encodes CASSPPSTDTQYF.

This sequence joins TRBV11-3 and TRBJ2-3; D possibly matches TRBD1 or TRBD2 (6 bases each). The CDR3 loop spans 15 amino acids. V dropped 1 base and J dropped 6 bases, with 14 bases sitting between them. Germline loops: CDR1 SGHNT, CDR2 YENEEA. CDR3 nucleotides: TGTGCCAGCAGCTTAGCGGGGGCCACCACGGATACGCAGTATTTT. Translation gives CASSLAGATTDTQYF.

V usage is TRBV6-5 and J usage is TRBJ1-6, with 9 bases matching TRBD1. CDR3 length: 13 amino acids. J gave up 7 bases and V 8 bases, and 3 bases lay outside the gene matches. Germline CDR1 MNHEY, CDR2 SVGAGI. CDR3 in amino acids: CASRTGANSPLHF. CDR3 nucleotide sequence: TGTGCCAGCCGGACAGGGGCAAATTCACCCCTCCACTTT.

The chain couples TRBV29-1 to TRBJ1-2; no clear D. CDR1 SQVTM and CDR2 ANQGSEA come from the germline V gene. CDR3 length: 12 residues. Trimming removed 3 bases from V and 2 bases from J, with 7 bases in between. The CDR3 loop reads CSVESKNYGYTF. For the CDR3, the DNA is TGCAGCGTTGAGAGTAAAAACTATGGCTACACCTTC.

This clone was recorded once. The gene calls are TRBV10-3 and TRBJ1-2; 7 bases are shared with TRBD1. With V trimmed by 8 bases and J by 8 bases, 32 bases remained unmatched. The CDR3 consists of 20 residues. From germline, CDR1 is ENHRY and CDR2 SYGVKD. The CDR3 nucleotides are TGTGCCATCCCCGGCCTCTCCTTCCCGCAGGGGGGAGGGGGCGTAGGAGGCTACACCTTC. Its protein product is CAIPGLSFPQGGGGVGGYTF.

V gene TRBV6-6 combines with J gene TRBJ2-2; TRBD1 agrees at 11 bases. Trimming cost V 2 bases and J 5 bases; bases outside gene matches: 4. Germline V CDR1 and CDR2: MNHNY, SVGAGI (reference sequence). CDR3 length equals 16 residues. The CDR3 bases are TGTGCCAGCAGTTACGGACAGGGGGCCTGGACCGGGGAGCTGTTTTTT. It yields the protein CASSYGQGAWTGELFF.

This chain connects TRBV2 to TRBJ2-5; 13 positions agree with TRBD2. The CDR3 extends over 15 amino acids. Unmatched junction bases numbered 5, after V lost 6 bases and J lost 4 bases. The V gene's germline CDR1 is SNHLY and CDR2 FYNNEI. The DNA for the CDR3 is TGTGCCAGCAGACGAGGGACTAGCGGGGTAGAGACCCAGTACTTC. Translation gives CASRRGTSGVETQYF. Filled out from reference TRBV2 and TRBJ2-5, the complete variable domain reads EPEVTQTPSHQVTQMGQEVILRCVPISNHLYFYWYRQILGQKVEFLVSFYNNEISEKSEIFDDQFSVERPDGSNFTLKIRSTKLEDSAMYFCASRRGTSGVETQYFGPGTRLLVL.

The chain uses TRBV19 and TRBJ2-6; tentative D call: TRBD1 (8 bases). V dropped 0 bases and J dropped 7 bases, with 22 bases sitting between them. The CDR3 consists of 19 residues. Germline V gene lookup returns CDR1 LNHDA and CDR2 SQIVND (reference sequence). The CDR3 is CASSIDWRTGTKGANVLTF. Here the CDR3 DNA reads TGTGCCAGTAGTATAGATTGGCGGACAGGGACTAAGGGTGCCAACGTCCTGACTTTC.

This clone was detected a few times. This chain connects TRBV7-3 to TRBJ1-4, with 7 bases lining up with TRBD1. The CDR3 runs to 16 residues. V gave up 2 bases and J gave up 7 bases; unmatched junction bases: 10. Germline V CDR1 and CDR2: SGHTA, FQGTGA. CDR3 protein: CASSLEGGASGEKLFF. The CDR3 bases are TGTGCCAGCAGCTTAGAAGGGGGCGCGTCAGGTGAAAAACTGTTTTTT.

J is TRBJ1-1 and V is TRBV6-1; D is unclear. V lost 4 bases and J 6 bases, leaving 15 bases between the germline ends. CDR1 is MNHNS, CDR2 SASEGT, per germline. CDR3 length: 14 residues. This CDR3 is CASSAIPQGAEAFF. The CDR3 nucleotides read TGTGCCAGCAGTGCTATTCCCCAAGGCGCTGAAGCTTTCTTT.

The sample holds one count of this clone. The J gene is TRBJ1-1, the V gene TRBV9; 9 nucleotides match TRBD1. V lost 3 bases and J lost 6; bases outside the gene matches: 18. The CDR3 is 18 amino acids. Germline assignment: CDR1 SGDLS and CDR2 YYNGEE. The CDR3 here is CASSESPEGDREYSEAFF. CDR3 sequence (DNA): TGTGCCAGCAGCGAATCACCTGAAGGGGACAGGGAGTATTCTGAAGCTTTCTTT.

The rearrangement links TRBV19 to TRBJ2-7; D ambiguous. V dropped 3 bases and J dropped 1 base, with 7 bases sitting between them. Germline V lookup: CDR1 LNHDA, CDR2 SQIVND (reference sequence). This CDR3 is built from 13 residues. CDR3 nucleotide sequence: TGTGCCAGTAGTATCGGGCTATCCTACGAGCAGTACTTC. Its protein product is CASSIGLSYEQYF.